The T cell receptor (beta chain) under discussion was sequenced for a study of CD8 T cells in ankylosing spondylitis. Looked up from germline, CDR1 is DFQATT and CDR2 is SNEGSKA (reference sequence). Deletions cut 0 bases from V and 7 bases from J, with 21 bases between. The CDR3 is made up of 16 amino acids. TCRdb passed the 5' RACE reads through MiXCR, listing each CDR3 protein once. This sample has approximately 250,000 distinct CDR3 sequences; about 24% occur once, and the top ten carry 0.6% to 0.75%. This clonotype came up many times. This clonotype was obtained from a male donor with ankylosing spondylitis or in good health (not recorded which). This rearrangement joins TRBV20-1 to TRBJ1-2, with D possibly matching TRBD1 (6 bases). The sequenced sample consisted of blood, either unsorted or a sorted T cell fraction (not recorded which). This CDR3 reads CSARDALQGPVGGYTF. The CDR3 DNA reads TGCAGTGCTAGAGATGCCCTACAGGGTCCGGTAGGTGGCTACACCTTC.